Below, 14 T cell receptor beta chains from the same sample are listed, as sequenced in a study of blood T cells in healthy people across ages. For the second PCR, which ran for about 6 to 11 cycles, a sample-barcoded 5' primer and a J-beta primer mix were used. TCRdb reprocessed the 5' RACE reads via MiXCR and lists one record per CDR3 protein. Among about 930,000 distinct CDR3 sequences listed, about 29% were seen once. The data were also submitted as part of a second study, on T cells of mothers and their children.

Source material: blood. Every receptor here comes from a woman in her thirties or forties in good health.

This clonotype showed up just a few times. The chain combines TRBV6-5 with TRBJ2-5, with D hard to call. The CDR3 is made up of 12 amino acids. Trimming left V 5 bases short and J 5 bases short, with 9 bases between. The V gene's germline CDR1 is MNHEY and CDR2 SVGAGI. In DNA, the CDR3 is TGTGCCAGCAGTCAGTCGCTCGAGACCCAGTACTTC. It codes for CASSQSLETQYF.

At least ten counts were recorded for this clonotype. The CDR3 DNA reads TGTGCCAGCAGTCCCGGGACTCCCGAATCGGAGCAGTACTTC. Translating gives CASSPGTPESEQYF. The V call is TRBV28, the J call TRBJ2-7; tentative D call: TRBD2 (6 bases). This CDR3 is built from 14 residues. Deletions cut 5 bases from V and 7 bases from J, with 18 bases between. Germline V lookup: CDR1 MDHEN, CDR2 SYDVKM. The whole variable domain, filled in from reference TRBV28 and TRBJ2-7, reads DVKVTQSSRYLVKRTGEKVFLECVQDMDHENMFWYRQDPGLGLRLIYFSYDVKMKEKGDIPEGYSVSREKKERFSLILESASTNQTSMYLCASSPGTPESEQYFGPGTRLTVT.

This clonotype was observed at least ten times. The V call is TRBV25-1, the J call TRBJ2-5; D gene unclear. Germline V CDR1 and CDR2: MGHDK, SYGVNS. The CDR3 loop spans 15 amino acids. Trimming pared 3 bases from V and 0 bases from J, leaving 11 bases between. CDR3 in amino acids: CASSELSGYQETQYF. CDR3 sequence (DNA): TGTGCCAGCAGTGAGCTGTCCGGCTACCAAGAGACCCAGTACTTC.

A note on this clonotype: This may come from a read error, since a much larger clone is one base off. V usage is TRBV6-5 and J usage is TRBJ2-1; D not certain. The V gene's germline CDR1 is MNHEY and CDR2 SVGAGI. This CDR3 is 15 amino acids long. CDR3 DNA: TGTGCCAGCAGTGAACAGAGGACCTCGTACAATGAGCAGTCCTTC. It encodes CASSEQRTSYNEQSF.

Turning to this clonotype: A much larger clone sits a single nucleotide away, making a read error possible. V usage is TRBV7-2 and J usage is TRBJ1-2; perhaps TRBD1 as D (6 bases). CDR3 length equals 12 residues. Per the germline V gene, CDR1 is SGHTA and CDR2 is FQGNSA. CDR3 DNA sequence: TGTGCCAACAGCTTATACAGGGATGGCTACACCTTC. It encodes CANSLYRDGYTF.

V and J are TRBV15 and TRBJ1-2; no clear D. This CDR3 spans 11 amino acids. V was clipped by 5 bases and J by 5 bases, with 6 bases between them. The germline CDR1 and CDR2 sequences are LNHNV and YYDKDF (reference sequence). The CDR3 nucleotides are TGTGCCACCAGCTCTGCTTATGGCTACACCTTC. It specifies CATSSAYGYTF.

This clonotype has only a few counts. This rearrangement joins TRBV24-1 to TRBJ2-5; a possible D gene is TRBD1 (5 bases). The CDR3 loop spans 13 amino acids. Germline assignment: CDR1 KGHDR and CDR2 SFDVKD. V lost 1 base, J lost 11 bases, and 13 bases lay in between. The CDR3, as DNA: TGTGCCACCAGTGATTTATATACAGGTCAGCAGTACTTC. Its translation is CATSDLYTGQQYF.

The genes are TRBV20-1 and TRBJ2-1; the D is unclear. The CDR3 totals 12 residues. Trimming left V 0 bases short and J 9 bases short, with 9 bases between. Germline V gene lookup returns CDR1 DFQATT and CDR2 SNEGSKA (reference sequence). CDR3 coding DNA: TGCAGTGCTAGAGAGCCAGGTCTTGAGCAGTTCTTC. Encoded protein: CSAREPGLEQFF.

Notes on this clonotype: The final CDR3 position lacks the conserved phenylalanine or tryptophan, pointing to a likely read error. This chain connects TRBV20-1 to TRBJ2-3; D is unresolved. The CDR3 length is 13 residues. Germline CDR1 and CDR2: DFQATT and SNEGSKA (reference sequence). The ends were cut back, 1 base at V and 2 bases at J, with 7 bases in the middle. CDR3 nucleotides: TGCAGTGCTAGAGTCAGTCCCACAGATACGCAGTATTTG. Translated: CSARVSPTDTQYL.

The chain links TRBV5-1 to TRBJ2-3, with D possibly matching TRBD2 (5 bases). From germline, CDR1 is SGHRS and CDR2 YFSETQ. Trimming removed 4 bases from V and 5 bases from J, with 17 bases in between. This CDR3 region has 15 residues. CDR3 residues: CASSLRTGRGDTQYF. The CDR3 DNA sequence: TGCGCCAGCAGCCTACGGACTGGTCGGGGAGATACGCAGTATTTT. The variable domain in full, with the rest retrieved from reference TRBV5-1 and TRBJ2-3, is KAGVTQTPRYLIKTRGQQVTLSCSPISGHRSVSWYQQTPGQGLQFLFEYFSETQRNKGNFPGRFSGRQFSNSRSEMNVSTLELGDSALYLCASSLRTGRGDTQYFGPGTRLTVL.

In this sample, this clonotype turned up a few times. At one of its ends the junction is not consistent with the germline gene, which may arise from a read error. This chain links TRBV6-5 with TRBJ1-4; D remains ambiguous. This CDR3 contains 16 residues. Germline V CDR1 and CDR2: MNHEY, SVGAGI. CDR3 in amino acids: CASSYALGTTNEKLFF. In DNA form, the CDR3 reads TGTGCCAGCAGTTACGCCCTAGGAACAACTAATGAAAAGCTGTTTTTT.

This clonotype is a singleton in its sample. The gene calls are TRBV30 and TRBJ1-1; D is unclear. Per germline, CDR1 GTSNPN and CDR2 SVGIG (reference sequence). This CDR3 has 14 residues. Trimming took 3 bases from V and 4 from J, leaving 15 bases between them. In DNA form, the CDR3 reads TGTGCCTGGAGCCGTCCGGGGATTGGCACTGAAGCTTTCTTT. Translated: CAWSRPGIGTEAFF.

This clonotype was recorded a few times. The chain uses TRBV4-1 and TRBJ2-1; possibly TRBD1 for D (5 bases). Trimming removed 3 bases at V and 5 bases at J, with 11 bases between. Germline CDR1 is MGHRA and CDR2 is YSYEKL. The CDR3 covers 14 residues. CDR3 DNA: TGCGCCAGCAGCCATGGGGCGTTTGACAATGAGCAGTTCTTC. Translated, it gives CASSHGAFDNEQFF.

The chain couples TRBV7-9 to TRBJ2-3, with D perhaps matching TRBD2 (5 bases). The V gene lost 4 bases and the J gene lost 5 bases, with 13 bases spanning the gap. Germline CDR1 SEHNR, CDR2 FQNEAQ (reference sequence). The CDR3 length is 14 residues. The CDR3 bases are TGTGCCAGCAGCTGCCGAGAGGGAAAAGATACGCAGTATTTT. This translates into CASSCREGKDTQYF. Full variable domain (remainder filled in from reference TRBV7-9 and TRBJ2-3): DTGVSQNPRHKITKRGQNVTFRCDPISEHNRLYWYRQTLGQGPEFLTYFQNEAQLEKSRLLSDRFSAERPKGSFSTLEIQRTEQGDSAMYLCASSCREGKDTQYFGPGTRLTVL.